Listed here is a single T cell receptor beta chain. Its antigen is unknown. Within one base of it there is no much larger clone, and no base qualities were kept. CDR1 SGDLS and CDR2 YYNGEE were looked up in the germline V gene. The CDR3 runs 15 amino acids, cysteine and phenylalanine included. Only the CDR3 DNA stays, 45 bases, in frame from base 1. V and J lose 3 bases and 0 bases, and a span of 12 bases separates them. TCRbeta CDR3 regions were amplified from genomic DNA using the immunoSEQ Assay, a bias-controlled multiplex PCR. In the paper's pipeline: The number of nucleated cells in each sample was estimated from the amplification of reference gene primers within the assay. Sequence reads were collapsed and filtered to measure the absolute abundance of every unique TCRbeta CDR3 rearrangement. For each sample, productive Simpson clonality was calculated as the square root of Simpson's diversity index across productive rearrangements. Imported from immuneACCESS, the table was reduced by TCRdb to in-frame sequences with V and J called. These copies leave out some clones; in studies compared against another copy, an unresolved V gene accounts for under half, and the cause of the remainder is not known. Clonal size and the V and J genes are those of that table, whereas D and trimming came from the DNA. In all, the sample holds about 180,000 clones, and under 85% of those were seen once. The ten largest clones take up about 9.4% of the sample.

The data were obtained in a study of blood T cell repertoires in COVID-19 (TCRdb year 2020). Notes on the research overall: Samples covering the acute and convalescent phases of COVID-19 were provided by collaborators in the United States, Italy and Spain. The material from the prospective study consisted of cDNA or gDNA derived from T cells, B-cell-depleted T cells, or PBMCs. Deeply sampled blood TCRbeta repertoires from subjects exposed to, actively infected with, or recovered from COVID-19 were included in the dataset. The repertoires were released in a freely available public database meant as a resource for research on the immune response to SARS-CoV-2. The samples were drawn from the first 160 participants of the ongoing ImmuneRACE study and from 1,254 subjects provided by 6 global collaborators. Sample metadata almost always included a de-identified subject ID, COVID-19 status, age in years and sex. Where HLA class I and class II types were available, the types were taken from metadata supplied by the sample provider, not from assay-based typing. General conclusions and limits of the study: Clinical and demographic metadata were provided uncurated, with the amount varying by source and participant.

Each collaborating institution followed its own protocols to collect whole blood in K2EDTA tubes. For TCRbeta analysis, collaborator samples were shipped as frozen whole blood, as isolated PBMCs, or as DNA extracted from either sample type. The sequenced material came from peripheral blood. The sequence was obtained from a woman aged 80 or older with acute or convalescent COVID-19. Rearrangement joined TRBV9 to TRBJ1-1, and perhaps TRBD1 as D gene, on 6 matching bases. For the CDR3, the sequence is CASSAPQGMNTEAFF. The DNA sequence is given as TGTGCCAGCAGCGCCCCACAGGGCATGAACACTGAAGCTTTCTTT.